The 30 T cell receptor beta chains in this list originate from one sample, sequenced in a study of PD-1 blockade in classical Hodgkin lymphoma. Every one of the patients relapsed after autologous stem cell transplantation (brentuximab vedotin exposure was variable). Data came from immunoSEQ multiplex PCR; TCRdb stores just in-frame clones and leaves some out. The table shows some 18,000 clones, with about four fifths occurring only once. Material: peripheral blood mononuclear cells (PBMCs), obtained before the second cycle of nivolumab. Receptors originate from a human donor with classical Hodgkin lymphoma.

V usage is TRBV18 and J usage is TRBJ2-7; D uncertain. The germline V gene has CDR1 KGHSH and CDR2 LQKENI. V lost 3 bases and J lost 3, with 12 bases in between. The CDR3 is 14 amino acids. The CDR3 nucleotides read TGTGCCAGCTCACCTGGGTCAGGAGTCTACGAGCAGTACTTC. Protein: CASSPGSGVYEQYF.

The V call is TRBV5-4, the J call TRBJ2-3; possible D gene TRBD1, 6 bases. The CDR3 consists of 15 residues. Trimming took 0 bases from V and 5 from J, leaving 13 bases between them. Germline V gene sequence: CDR1 SGHNT, CDR2 YYREEE (reference sequence). Written as DNA, the CDR3 is TGTGCCAGCAGCTTGGCAGGGGCTGTAGGAGATACGCAGTATTTT. Its protein is CASSLAGAVGDTQYF.

This chain connects TRBV19 to TRBJ2-5; 7 bases are shared with TRBD1. The CDR3 has 15 residues. V lost 10 bases to trimming and J lost 4 bases; unmatched junction nucleotides: 15. The germline gives CDR1 LNHDA, CDR2 SQIVND (reference sequence). CDR3 sequence (DNA): TGTGCCACCAGCCTCCGGGACAGCACCGGAGAGACCCAGTACTTC. This codes for CATSLRDSTGETQYF.

The V call is TRBV6-5, the J call TRBJ2-7; D might be TRBD1 (6 bases). Trimming took off 5 bases at V and 5 bases at J, with 13 bases between the two ends. Germline CDR1 and CDR2: MNHEY and SVGAGI. This CDR3 region has 13 residues. In DNA, the CDR3 is TGTGCCAGCAGTAGCATACAGGGTAACGAGCAGTACTTC. Residues: CASSSIQGNEQYF.

This sequence joins TRBV27 and TRBJ2-7; a possible D gene is TRBD2 (5 bases). The CDR3 runs 13 residues. CDR1 MNHEY and CDR2 SMNVEV come from the germline V gene (reference sequence). The germline V and J ends were trimmed by 6 bases and 0 bases, with 9 bases remaining between them. In nucleotides, the CDR3 is TGTGCCAGCAGGGTAGGGAGCTCCTACGAGCAGTACTTC. Translation gives CASRVGSSYEQYF.

The gene calls are TRBV5-4 and TRBJ1-2; no firm D call. This CDR3 has 11 amino acids. Germline-derived CDR1 and CDR2 are SGHNT and YYREEE (reference sequence). The ends were cut back, 3 bases at V and 4 bases at J, with 4 bases in the middle. The CDR3 DNA sequence: TGTGCCAGCAGCTCCCGCTATGGCTACACCTTC. This sequence encodes CASSSRYGYTF.

This chain links TRBV6-6 with TRBJ2-1; 7 bases line up with TRBD1. Germline V lookup: CDR1 MNHNY, CDR2 SVGAGI (reference sequence). The CDR3 consists of 15 residues. V gave up 4 bases and J gave up 10 bases; unmatched junction bases: 13. In nucleotides, the CDR3 is TGTGCCAGCAGTTTCCCTAGGGGGCAGGGTGACGAGCAGTTCTTC. Translation gives CASSFPRGQGDEQFF.

The J gene is TRBJ2-7, the V gene TRBV19, with a tentative D call TRBD1 (5 bases). V was clipped by 4 bases and J by 5 bases, with 18 bases between them. The CDR3 loop spans 15 amino acids. The germline gives CDR1 LNHDA, CDR2 SQIVND (reference sequence). For the CDR3, the DNA is TGTGCCAGTAGTACGGCGTTCAGGGAAGTCCACGAGCAGTACTTC. It translates to CASSTAFREVHEQYF.

This clone has only one observation. The chain uses TRBV7-3 and TRBJ2-3, with TRBD1 matching 8 bases. The CDR3 has 15 residues. Germline V lookup: CDR1 SGHTA, CDR2 FQGTGA. The V and J ends lost 1 base and 4 bases, in that order; junction bases with no gene match: 4. In DNA, the CDR3 is TGTGCCAGCAGCTTAAGTGCAGGGGGCGCAGATACGCAGTATTTT. Encoded protein: CASSLSAGGADTQYF. The whole variable domain, filled in from reference TRBV7-3 and TRBJ2-3, reads GAGVSQTPSNKVTEKGKYVELRCDPISGHTALYWYRQSLGQGPEFLIYFQGTGAADDSGLPNDRFFAVRPEGSVSTLKIQRTERGDSAVYLCASSLSAGGADTQYFGPGTRLTVL.

The J gene is TRBJ2-1, the V gene TRBV9; 11 nucleotides line up with TRBD2. After removal of 4 bases from V and 10 bases from J, the junction contained 13 bases not matched to a gene. CDR1 is SGDLS, CDR2 YYNGEE, per germline. This CDR3 comprises 16 residues. In nucleotides, the CDR3 is TGTGCCAGCAGCCCGGGTGGTAGCGGGGGGGTAGGAGAGCAGTTCTTC. Its protein product is CASSPGGSGGVGEQFF.

This sequence joins TRBV6-1 and TRBJ2-7, with a possible D match to TRBD1 (7 bases). With 1 base removed from V and 3 bases from J, the gap between germline ends came to 13 bases. Germline values: CDR1 MNHNS, CDR2 SASEGT. This CDR3 comprises 15 residues. CDR3 nucleotides: TGTGCCAGCAGTGAAGGAGGGGGGACAGTCTACGAGCAGTACTTC. This encodes CASSEGGGTVYEQYF.

The chain links TRBV18 to TRBJ1-1; D is unclear. Trimming shortened V by 3 bases and J by 1 base, and 6 bases separated the two germline ends. CDR1 is KGHSH and CDR2 is LQKENI in the germline V gene. The CDR3 has 13 amino acids. CDR3: CASSPRGNTEAFF. CDR3 DNA sequence: TGTGCCAGCTCACCTCGCGGGAACACTGAAGCTTTCTTT.

This rearrangement joins TRBV5-4 to TRBJ2-2; D unresolved. The CDR3 loop spans 13 amino acids. V shed 4 bases and J shed 7 bases, with 11 bases lying between them. From germline, CDR1 is SGHNT and CDR2 YYREEE (reference sequence). The CDR3 loop is CASSLPWDGELFF. CDR3 DNA: TGTGCCAGCAGCCTACCCTGGGACGGGGAGCTGTTTTTT.

The CDR3 region is CASSLSRLSDRVDEQFF. CDR3 DNA: TGCGCCAGCAGCTTGAGCCGACTCTCAGACAGGGTCGATGAGCAGTTCTTC. The rearrangement links TRBV5-1 to TRBJ2-1; 7 bases are shared with TRBD1. This CDR3 is 17 amino acids long. Germline lookup yields CDR1 SGHRS and CDR2 YFSETQ. Trimming at V came to 1 base and at J to 8 bases, leaving 15 bases not matched to a gene.

This clone was picked up a small number of times. The chain employs TRBV4-2 and TRBJ2-3, with TRBD2 matching 12 bases. V was clipped by 0 bases and J by 6 bases; unmatched bases: 4. The CDR3 contains 16 residues. Germline V gene sequence: CDR1 LGHNA, CDR2 YNFKEQ. Written as DNA, the CDR3 is TGTGCCAGCAGCCAAGATCCTACTAGCGGGGGGGATACGCAGTATTTT. Translated: CASSQDPTSGGDTQYF.

The gene calls are TRBV29-1 and TRBJ2-3; TRBD2 might be the D (7 bases). The germline CDR1 and CDR2 sequences are SQVTM and ANQGSEA. Trimming shortened V by 6 bases and J by 6 bases, and 22 bases separated the two germline ends. This CDR3 has 15 amino acids. DNA of the CDR3: TGCAGCGTACCGAAGGGGGGGGGCACGGACGATACGCAGTATTTT. Translating gives CSVPKGGGTDDTQYF.

A few counts support this clone. This chain uses TRBV5-5 with TRBJ1-2; D may be TRBD1 (6 bases). V lost 0 bases and J 3 bases, leaving 12 bases between the germline ends. Per germline, CDR1 SGHKS and CDR2 YYEKEE (reference sequence). This CDR3 has 15 amino acids. The CDR3 loop reads CASSLAVGGDYGYTF. CDR3 sequence (DNA): TGTGCCAGCAGCTTGGCGGTAGGGGGAGACTATGGCTACACCTTC.

The chain uses TRBV2 and TRBJ1-1; 8 positions match TRBD1. Trimming took 5 bases from V and 5 from J; bases not matched to a gene: 4. CDR3 length equals 13 residues. Germline CDR1 is SNHLY and CDR2 is FYNNEI. CDR3: CASSYTGGTEAFF. The CDR3 DNA is TGTGCCAGCAGTTATACAGGGGGGACTGAAGCTTTCTTT. The full variable domain, with the rest looked up from reference TRBV2 and TRBJ1-1, is EPEVTQTPSHQVTQMGQEVILRCVPISNHLYFYWYRQILGQKVEFLVSFYNNEISEKSEIFDDQFSVERPDGSNFTLKIRSTKLEDSAMYFCASSYTGGTEAFFGQGTRLTVV.

This chain connects TRBV5-8 to TRBJ1-5; D gene unclear. Germline V gives CDR1 SGHTS, CDR2 YDEGEE. The length of the CDR3 is 17 residues. Trimming took off 5 bases at V and 0 bases at J, with 18 bases between the two ends. The chain's CDR3 is CASSGHQGLYSNQPQHF. The CDR3 DNA reads as TGTGCCAGCAGTGGCCACCAAGGGCTATATAGCAATCAGCCCCAGCATTTT.

The gene calls are TRBV7-8 and TRBJ1-2; 7 nucleotides line up with TRBD1. The V segment lost 6 bases and the J segment 4 bases; nucleotides outside the gene matches: 8. This CDR3 is built from 14 residues. CDR1 is SGHVS, CDR2 FQNEAQ, per germline. This CDR3 reads CASRDAQGFYGYTF. The CDR3 DNA is TGTGCCAGCAGGGACGCACAGGGGTTCTATGGCTACACCTTC.

V is TRBV18 and J is TRBJ1-5; D possibly corresponds to TRBD1 (5 bases). The CDR3 extends over 15 amino acids. Germline V gives CDR1 KGHSH, CDR2 LQKENI. The V end was cut by 3 bases, the J end by 3 bases, with 12 bases between. DNA for the CDR3: TGTGCCAGCTCACCTTCGGGGCAGAACAATCAGCCCCAGCATTTT. It encodes CASSPSGQNNQPQHF.

This clone was seen a handful of times. The chain combines TRBV7-2 with TRBJ2-7; D may be TRBD1 (6 bases). Trimming stripped 3 bases from V and 5 bases from J, with 14 bases between. Germline CDR1 and CDR2: SGHTA and FQGNSA. This CDR3 is built from 14 residues. CDR3 DNA sequence: TGTGCCAGCAGCTTCGTTACCAGGGGAGACGAGCAGTACTTC. Encoded protein: CASSFVTRGDEQYF.

V is TRBV4-3 and J is TRBJ1-2, with unresolved D. The CDR3 is made up of 15 amino acids. V shed 0 bases and J shed 3 bases, with 11 bases lying between them. CDR1 is LGHNA, CDR2 YSLEER, per germline. The CDR3 nucleotides read TGCGCCAGCAGCCAAGATTCGGCCGTGGACTATGGCTACACCTTC. Its translation is CASSQDSAVDYGYTF.

A few counts support this clone. The rearrangement links TRBV11-1 to TRBJ1-6; D may be TRBD1 (6 bases). This CDR3 has 14 residues. The germline CDR1 and CDR2 sequences are SGHAT and FQDESV (reference sequence). Trimming pared 3 bases from V and 11 bases from J, leaving 14 bases between. The CDR3 DNA reads as TGTGCCAGCAGCTTTCGGGGGGGCGATACACCCCTCCACTTT. Encoded protein: CASSFRGGDTPLHF.

There are a few counts of this clone. The chain combines TRBV4-2 with TRBJ2-7, with a weak D call TRBD1 (5 bases). Trimming took 4 bases from V and 0 from J, leaving 16 bases between them. Germline V gene lookup returns CDR1 LGHNA and CDR2 YNFKEQ. The CDR3 runs to 16 residues. The CDR3 DNA sequence: TGTGCCAGCAGCCCTACGGGCAGGGCCCGCTCCTACGAGCAGTACTTC. Translation: CASSPTGRARSYEQYF.

The chain couples TRBV5-1 to TRBJ2-5; D tentatively reads TRBD1 or TRBD2 (6 bases each). The CDR3 spans 14 residues. Germline CDR1 and CDR2: SGHRS and YFSETQ. Deletions cut 4 bases from V and 2 bases from J, with 12 bases between. DNA of the CDR3: TGCGCCAGCAGCCCGGCGGGGACACAAGAGACCCAGTACTTC. Translating it yields CASSPAGTQETQYF.

V gene TRBV7-2 combines with J gene TRBJ2-4, with TRBD1 matching 10 bases. The ends lost 5 bases at V and 5 bases at J; junction bases unmatched: 6. There are 15 residues in the CDR3. Germline V lookup: CDR1 SGHTA, CDR2 FQGNSA. The DNA for the CDR3 is TGTGCCAGCAGCGACGCGACAGGGGGCGAAAACATTCAGTACTTC. Translating it yields CASSDATGGENIQYF.

V and J are TRBV9 and TRBJ2-3; unclear D gene. Trimming removed 0 bases at V and 6 bases at J, with 5 bases between. Looked up from germline, CDR1 is SGDLS and CDR2 is YYNGEE. CDR3 length equals 12 residues. CDR3 residues: CASSVGWDTQYF. CDR3 bases: TGTGCCAGCAGCGTAGGGTGGGATACGCAGTATTTT.

The V gene is TRBV28, the J gene TRBJ1-5, with D possibly matching TRBD1 (6 bases). Trimming took 3 bases from V and 5 from J, leaving 14 bases between them. The CDR3 runs 15 residues. Germline V gives CDR1 MDHEN, CDR2 SYDVKM. The DNA of the CDR3 is TGTGCCAGCAGTTTCGCTCTGGCAGGGGATCAGCCCCAGCATTTT. Amino acid sequence: CASSFALAGDQPQHF.

This chain links TRBV19 with TRBJ2-1; D is undetermined. V was shortened by 1 base and J by 10 bases, with 11 bases between the two germline ends. This CDR3 is 13 amino acids long. CDR1 is LNHDA and CDR2 is SQIVND in the germline V gene (reference sequence). The CDR3 DNA reads TGTGCCAGTAGTATAGTTAGGAAGAGGGAGCAGTTCTTC. Protein sequence: CASSIVRKREQFF.